This TCR beta chain was recovered during a study of blood T cell repertoires in COVID-19. As for the study in general: Whether acute or convalescent, the COVID-19 samples came from the United States, Italy and Spain. In each case, the material was cDNA or gDNA derived from T cells, B-cell-depleted T cells, or PBMCs.

The CDR3 loop spans 15 amino acids. Trimming stripped 2 bases from V and 2 bases from J, with 9 bases between. Germline values: CDR1 MRHNA, CDR2 SNTAGT. The assay was immunoSEQ multiplex PCR, and TCRdb's table has in-frame clones only and misses some. This table has 230,000 or so clones, 90% appearing once. This clone was detected a few times. This receptor was identified in a woman in her fifties or sixties with COVID-19, enrolled during active disease. Sequenced: peripheral blood. V and J are TRBV6-4 and TRBJ2-2, with a possible D match to TRBD2 (5 bases). The CDR3 sequence: CASSDRGLNTGELFF. The CDR3 coding sequence is TGTGCCAGCAGTGACAGAGGGCTAAACACCGGGGAGCTGTTTTTT.